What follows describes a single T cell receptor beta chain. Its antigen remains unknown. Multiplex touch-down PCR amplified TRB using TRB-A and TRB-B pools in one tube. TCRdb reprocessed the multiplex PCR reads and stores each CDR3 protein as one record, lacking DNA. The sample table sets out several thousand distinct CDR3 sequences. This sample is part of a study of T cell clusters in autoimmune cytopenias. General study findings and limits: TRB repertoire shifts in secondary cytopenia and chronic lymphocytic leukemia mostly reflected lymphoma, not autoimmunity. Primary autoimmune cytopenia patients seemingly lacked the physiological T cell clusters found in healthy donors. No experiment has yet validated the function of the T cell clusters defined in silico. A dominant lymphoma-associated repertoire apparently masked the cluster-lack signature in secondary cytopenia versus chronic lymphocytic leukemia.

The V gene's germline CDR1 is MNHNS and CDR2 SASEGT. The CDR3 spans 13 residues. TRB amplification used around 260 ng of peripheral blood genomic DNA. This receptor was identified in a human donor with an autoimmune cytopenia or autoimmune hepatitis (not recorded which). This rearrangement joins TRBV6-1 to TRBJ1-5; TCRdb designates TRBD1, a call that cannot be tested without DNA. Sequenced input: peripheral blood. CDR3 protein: CASSINRSQPQHF.